Listed below are T cell receptor beta chains from one sample, sequenced in a study of STAT5B mutations in CD4+ large granular lymphocyte leukemia. Sequenced by immunoSEQ multiplex PCR; TCRdb stores in-frame clones only, minus some. The data hold roughly 32,000 clones, with 70% to 90% observed a single time. The sequencing sample was made of CD4+ T cells from blood buffy coats. Receptors were obtained from a human donor in good health. Each CDR3 is given with its conserved first and last residue. A D gene is named only where the DNA matches it firmly. Clone size, where shown, is once, few, many, or a class for clones that have expanded.

J,V,D,length,size,CDR3,DNA
TRBJ2-7,TRBV7-9,-,15,-,CASSRQGGGTLEQYF,TGTGCCAGCAGCCGCCAGGGTGGGGGAACTCTCGAGCAGTACTTC
TRBJ2-5,TRBV10-3,-,12,-,CAIADREETQYF,TGTGCCATCGCAGACAGAGAAGAGACCCAGTACTTC
TRBJ2-7,TRBV7-9,TRBD1,11,-,CASSDRGEQYF,TGTGCCAGCAGCGACAGGGGCGAGCAGTACTTC
TRBJ2-7,TRBV19,TRBD1,16,-,CASSSDRTGGSYEQYF,TGTGCCAGTAGTTCAGACAGGACAGGCGGCTCTTACGAGCAGTACTTC
TRBJ1-1,TRBV18,TRBD1,14,once,CASSRDREATEAFF,TGTGCCAGCTCAAGAGACAGGGAGGCCACTGAAGCTTTCTTT
TRBJ2-5,TRBV7-2,TRBD1,15,-,CASSLQGERQETQYF,TGTGCCAGCAGCTTGCAGGGGGAACGCCAAGAGACCCAGTACTTC
TRBJ1-6,TRBV27,-,16,-,CASIGRAAGRESPLHF,TGTGCCAGCATCGGCAGGGCCGCGGGTAGGGAGTCACCCCTCCACTTT
TRBJ1-5,TRBV30,-,14,few,CACGAPTPTQPQHF,TGTGCCTGCGGGGCCCCCACTCCCACTCAGCCCCAGCATTTT
TRBJ2-7,TRBV27,-,14,few,CASSLWGDSYEQYF,TGTGCCAGCAGTTTATGGGGGGACTCCTACGAGCAGTACTTC
TRBJ1-4,TRBV7-2,-,15,-,CASSRDIATNEKLFF,TGTGCCAGCAGCCGGGACATTGCAACTAATGAAAAACTGTTTTTT
TRBJ1-2,TRBV4-1,-,17,-,CASSQPGGGLTNYGYTF,TGCGCCAGCAGCCAGCCTGGGGGCGGACTAACGAACTATGGCTACACCTTC
TRBJ2-2,TRBV5-5,-,13,-,CASSSWGSGELFF,TGTGCCAGCAGCTCCTGGGGCTCCGGGGAGCTGTTTTTT
TRBJ2-3,TRBV7-7,-,13,once,CASSPVVSGTQYF,TGTGCTAGCTCCCCCGTGGTCAGTGGTACGCAGTATTTT
TRBJ2-3,TRBV28,-,16,-,CASSPLVGVRTDTQYF,TGTGCCAGCAGTCCCTTGGTGGGAGTGAGGACAGATACGCAGTATTTT
TRBJ2-3,TRBV9,-,14,-,CASSVGGVADTQYF,TGTGCCAGCAGCGTAGGTGGGGTGGCGGATACGCAGTATTTT
TRBJ2-5,TRBV7-8,-,13,-,CASSRDTVETQYF,TGTGCCAGCAGCCGGGACACCGTAGAGACCCAGTACTTC
TRBJ2-3,TRBV11-2,TRBD2,16,-,CASSLGTSGTTDTQYF,TGTGCCAGCAGCCTCGGGACTAGCGGAACCACAGATACGCAGTATTTT
TRBJ1-1,TRBV29-1,-,13,once,CSVARESNTEAFF,TGCAGCGTGGCCCGGGAGTCGAACACTGAAGCTTTCTTT
TRBJ2-5,TRBV10-1,-,13,-,CASSESILGTQYF,TGCGCCAGCAGTGAGAGCATCCTAGGGACTCAGTACTTC
TRBJ2-5,TRBV10-3,-,15,-,CAISVSGEPQETQYF,TGTGCCATCAGTGTTTCGGGGGAGCCTCAGGAGACCCAGTACTTC
TRBJ1-5,TRBV19,-,14,-,CASSRQVKAQPQHF,TGTGCCAGTAGTAGACAGGTTAAAGCTCAGCCCCAGCATTTT
TRBJ1-5,TRBV2,-,15,-,CASSEAGIGNQPQHF,TGTGCCAGCAGTGAGGCCGGGATCGGCAATCAGCCCCAGCATTTT
TRBJ2-7,TRBV7-2,TRBD2,14,-,CASSFVAGVDEQYF,TGTGCCAGCAGCTTCGTAGCGGGAGTTGACGAGCAGTACTTC
TRBJ2-1,TRBV28,TRBD2,13,-,CASSLGGIREQFF,TGTGCCAGCAGTTTGGGGGGGATCAGAGAGCAGTTCTTC
TRBJ1-5,TRBV2,-,13,-,CASRGSGNQPQHF,TGTGCCAGCAGGGGGTCGGGGAATCAGCCCCAGCATTTT
TRBJ2-7,TRBV28,TRBD1,15,-,CASSLLAGGGYEQYF,TGTGCCAGCAGTTTATTGGCAGGGGGCGGATACGAGCAGTACTTC
TRBJ1-1,TRBV7-2,TRBD1,16,-,CASSPSAGTGNTEAFF,TGTGCCAGCAGCCCATCGGCCGGGACAGGGAACACTGAAGCTTTCTTT
TRBJ2-7,TRBV10-3,TRBD1,13,-,CAISPGQGSEQYF,TGTGCCATCAGCCCGGGACAGGGTAGCGAGCAGTACTTC
TRBJ2-7,TRBV10-3,-,13,-,CAISEQGIGEQYF,TGTGCCATCAGTGAGCAGGGGATAGGCGAGCAGTACTTC
TRBJ2-5,TRBV4-1,-,16,-,CASSQGSASGGETQYF,TGCGCCAGCAGCCAAGGCTCGGCCTCCGGGGGAGAGACCCAGTACTTC
TRBJ2-1,TRBV7-9,-,11,once,CASSSRLEQFF,TGTGCCAGCAGTTCGAGACTGGAGCAGTTCTTC
TRBJ1-2,TRBV7-8,TRBD1,15,-,CASSLLDRGLGGYTF,TGTGCCAGCAGCCTGCTGGACAGGGGGCTCGGTGGCTACACCTTC
TRBJ1-4,TRBV7-9,TRBD1,15,-,CASSPDRGPNEKLFF,TGTGCCAGCAGCCCGGACAGGGGGCCAAATGAAAAACTGTTTTTT
TRBJ2-7,TRBV5-1,-,15,-,CASSLAGTGPYEQYF,TGCGCCAGCAGCTTGGCCGGAACAGGTCCCTACGAGCAGTACTTC
TRBJ2-1,TRBV10-3,TRBD2,15,-,CAISTSEGSGDEQFF,TGTGCCATCAGCACTAGCGAAGGGAGCGGGGATGAGCAGTTCTTC
TRBJ2-3,TRBV7-9,TRBD2,16,-,CASSLLASGSSDTQYF,TGTGCCAGCAGCTTATTGGCTAGCGGGAGTTCAGATACGCAGTATTTT
TRBJ1-2,TRBV28,TRBD1,14,few,CASSSDRGIYGYTF,TGTGCCAGCAGCTCCGACAGGGGCATCTATGGCTACACCTTC
TRBJ1-5,TRBV19,TRBD1,14,-,CASRRTGDNQPQHF,TGTGCCAGTAGGCGGACAGGGGATAATCAGCCCCAGCATTTT
TRBJ1-3,TRBV7-2,-,15,-,CASSLTVPSGNTIYF,TGTGCCAGCAGCCTCACGGTGCCCTCTGGAAACACCATATATTTT
TRBJ1-1,TRBV18,-,11,-,CASSPQGEAFF,TGTGCCAGCTCACCGCAGGGAGAAGCTTTCTTT
TRBJ1-1,TRBV10-3,TRBD1,11,-,CATVDRGPAFF,TGTGCCACCGTGGACAGGGGGCCTGCTTTCTTT
TRBJ1-4,TRBV7-9,TRBD1,15,-,CASSFDRGTNEKLFF,TGTGCCAGCAGCTTCGACAGGGGTACTAATGAAAAACTGTTTTTT
TRBJ2-1,TRBV5-4,-,17,-,CASSLRPGWSSYNEQFF,TGTGCCAGCAGCTTGAGACCTGGGTGGAGCTCCTACAATGAGCAGTTCTTC
TRBJ1-1,TRBV11-3,-,13,once,CASSFSETAEAFF,TGTGCCAGCAGCTTTTCTGAGACAGCTGAAGCTTTCTTT